The 27 T cell receptor beta chains below come from one sample, sequenced in a study of cytomegalovirus exposure and HLA in healthy donors. A multiplex PCR was run with 60 Vbeta primers and 13 Jbeta primers. Generated by immunoSEQ multiplex PCR, the TCRdb table keeps only in-frame clones and is missing some. This sample has about 160,000 clones, with 70% to 80% found just once. The sequencing sample was made of PBMCs. These receptor sequences come from a man aged 50 to 59 in good health and CMV-seropositive.

The chain links TRBV5-1 to TRBJ2-3; D uncertain. Trimming took off 0 bases at V and 4 bases at J, with 15 bases between the two ends. The CDR3 totals 16 residues. Germline assignment: CDR1 SGHRS and CDR2 YFSETQ. DNA of the CDR3: TGCGCCAGCAGCTTGGGGGTCTACAGCCCGGCAGATACGCAGTATTTT. It codes for CASSLGVYSPADTQYF.

A few counts support this clone. The V and J genes are TRBV5-4 and TRBJ2-7; TRBD2 aligns across 8 bases. V dropped 0 bases and J dropped 2; count of bases not matched to a gene: 10. Germline V gene lookup returns CDR1 SGHNT and CDR2 YYREEE (reference sequence). This CDR3 contains 17 residues. This chain's CDR3 is CASSLGLAGEIAYEQYF. The CDR3 coding sequence is TGTGCCAGCAGCTTGGGCCTAGCGGGTGAAATCGCCTACGAGCAGTACTTC.

V is TRBV18 and J is TRBJ1-1; D uncertain. The V end lost 4 bases, the J end lost 0 bases, and 6 bases lay between the germline ends. CDR1 KGHSH and CDR2 LQKENI come from the germline V gene. This CDR3 comprises 13 residues. The CDR3 protein is CASSLDLNTEAFF. CDR3 DNA: TGTGCCAGCTCACTAGATTTGAACACTGAAGCTTTCTTT.

The chain employs TRBV15 and TRBJ1-4; tentative D call: TRBD1 (6 bases). The CDR3 is 14 amino acids. V was clipped by 7 bases and J by 10 bases, with 19 bases between them. The germline CDR1 and CDR2 sequences are LNHNV and YYDKDF (reference sequence). The CDR3 here is CATTASGLTGKLFF. Written as DNA, the CDR3 is TGTGCCACCACCGCCTCTGGGTTGACAGGAAAACTGTTTTTT. The entire variable domain, with the rest obtained from reference TRBV15 and TRBJ1-4, is as follows: DAMVIQNPRYQVTQFGKPVTLSCSQTLNHNVMYWYQQKSSQAPKLLFHYYDKDFNNEADTPDNFQSRRPNTSFCFLDIRSPGLGDTAMYLCATTASGLTGKLFFGSGTQLSVL.

About this clone itself: The junction and the germline gene differ at one end; a read error may be behind it. J is TRBJ1-1 and V is TRBV7-9; a weak D match, TRBD1 (5 bases). This CDR3 region has 15 residues. In germline, CDR1 is SEHNR, CDR2 FQNEAQ (reference sequence). DNA for the CDR3: TGTTCCAGCAGCTTATGGGGCAGAGTGAACACTGAAGTTTTCTTT. Its protein is CSSSLWGRVNTEVFF.

The CDR3 region is CSVEESRTRGSEQFF. In DNA form, the CDR3 reads TGCAGCGTTGAAGAATCCCGGACGAGAGGGAGTGAGCAGTTCTTC. This rearrangement joins TRBV29-1 to TRBJ2-1; D may be TRBD2 (5 bases). Germline CDR1 SQVTM, CDR2 ANQGSEA. The ends were cut back, 0 bases at V and 9 bases at J, with 18 bases in the middle. The CDR3 is 15 amino acids.

V is TRBV7-9 and J is TRBJ2-2; 8 nucleotides align to TRBD1. The J segment lost 3 bases and the V segment lost 5 bases, leaving 17 bases of the junction unmatched. The CDR3 loop spans 19 amino acids. CDR1 is SEHNR and CDR2 is FQNEAQ in the germline V gene (reference sequence). This chain's CDR3 is CASSPPSPTGELDTGELFF. The CDR3 DNA sequence: TGTGCCAGCAGCCCCCCGTCCCCGACAGGGGAGTTGGACACCGGGGAGCTGTTTTTT. The complete variable domain, with remaining parts taken from reference TRBV7-9 and TRBJ2-2, reads DTGVSQNPRHKITKRGQNVTFRCDPISEHNRLYWYRQTLGQGPEFLTYFQNEAQLEKSRLLSDRFSAERPKGSFSTLEIQRTEQGDSAMYLCASSPPSPTGELDTGELFFGEGSRLTVL.

This chain connects TRBV18 to TRBJ2-5; 10 bases are shared with TRBD2. The CDR3 extends over 16 amino acids. In germline, CDR1 is KGHSH, CDR2 LQKENI. The junction had 8 bases not matched to a gene; V was cut back by 4 bases and J by 3 bases. CDR3 residues: CASSHARTSGEETQYF. CDR3 in DNA: TGTGCCAGCTCACATGCTAGGACTAGCGGAGAAGAGACCCAGTACTTC.

The chain employs TRBV28 and TRBJ2-7; 11 nucleotides match TRBD2. Germline lookup yields CDR1 MDHEN and CDR2 SYDVKM. V lost 2 bases to trimming and J lost 2 bases; unmatched junction nucleotides: 2. The CDR3 extends over 15 amino acids. This CDR3 reads CASSLMTSGTYEQYF. Here the CDR3 DNA reads TGTGCCAGCAGTTTAATGACTAGCGGGACCTACGAGCAGTACTTC.

The chain employs TRBV28 and TRBJ2-1; 7 nucleotides match TRBD2. J gave up 8 bases and V 2 bases, and 3 bases lay outside the gene matches. The CDR3 consists of 13 residues. CDR1 MDHEN and CDR2 SYDVKM come from the germline V gene. The CDR3 DNA is TGTGCCAGCAGTTTAGCGGGAGTTTATGAGCAGTTCTTC. Translation gives CASSLAGVYEQFF.

The gene calls are TRBV27 and TRBJ2-6; maybe TRBD1 (5 bases). CDR3 length: 16 residues. The germline V gene has CDR1 MNHEY and CDR2 SMNVEV (reference sequence). V was clipped by 6 bases and J by 3 bases, with 15 bases between them. The CDR3 region is CASSWVGASGANVLTF. The CDR3, as DNA: TGTGCCAGCAGCTGGGTTGGGGCAAGTGGGGCCAACGTCCTGACTTTC.

In this sample, this clone turned up a few times. The CDR3: CASSLLVYTGELFF. DNA for the CDR3: TGTGCCAGCAGCTTACTAGTCTACACCGGGGAGCTGTTTTTT. This chain connects TRBV11-2 to TRBJ2-2; no clear D. V was shortened by 2 bases and J by 3 bases, with 7 bases between the two germline ends. Germline V gene data show CDR1 as SGHAT and CDR2 as FQNNGV. CDR3 length: 14 amino acids.

This clone was detected a few times. The chain recombines TRBV5-1 with TRBJ2-7; D is possibly TRBD1 (5 bases). Deletions cut 4 bases from V and 4 bases from J, with 9 bases between. Germline V gene data show CDR1 as SGHRS and CDR2 as YFSETQ. CDR3 length: 12 amino acids. CDR3 protein: CASSEQEYEQYF. The CDR3 DNA is TGCGCCAGCAGCGAACAGGAGTACGAGCAGTACTTC.

This sequence joins TRBV19 and TRBJ1-5, with 7 bases aligning to TRBD1. V gave up 5 bases and J gave up 1 base; unmatched junction bases: 11. CDR1 is LNHDA, CDR2 SQIVND, per germline (reference sequence). CDR3 size: 17 residues. The CDR3 DNA is TGTGCCAGTAGTTTACCGACAGGGCGCTTGAGCAATCAGCCCCAGCATTTT. Translating gives CASSLPTGRLSNQPQHF.

This clone appeared a few times. The chain recombines TRBV27 with TRBJ2-2, with D possibly TRBD2 on 6 matching bases. Looked up from germline, CDR1 is MNHEY and CDR2 is SMNVEV (reference sequence). The CDR3 covers 15 residues. V lost 5 bases to trimming and J lost 6 bases, with 16 bases between them. The CDR3 here is CASSTDYRRAGELFF. DNA for the CDR3: TGTGCCAGCAGTACGGACTACCGCCGCGCCGGGGAGCTGTTTTTT.

V gene TRBV6-5 combines with J gene TRBJ2-2, with TRBD2 identical over 9 bases. The V gene's germline CDR1 is MNHEY and CDR2 SVGAGI. The CDR3 runs 16 residues. V shed 0 bases, J shed 1 base, and the junction held 0 bases outside the gene matches. CDR3 residues: CASSYSTSGNTGELFF. CDR3 in DNA: TGTGCCAGCAGTTACTCGACTAGCGGGAACACCGGGGAGCTGTTTTTT.

The chain links TRBV5-1 to TRBJ2-1, with D maybe TRBD2 (5 bases). CDR1 is SGHRS, CDR2 YFSETQ, per germline. CDR3 length: 14 residues. Trimming left V 3 bases short and J 8 bases short, with 15 bases between. CDR3 in DNA: TGCGCCAGCAGCTGGAGGACGGCGAGCGATGAGCAGTTCTTC. Its protein is CASSWRTASDEQFF.

V gene TRBV28 combines with J gene TRBJ2-3; D is possibly TRBD1 (5 bases). Germline loops: CDR1 MDHEN, CDR2 SYDVKM. The length of the CDR3 is 17 residues. The V and J ends lost 1 base and 6 bases respectively, with 20 bases between them. DNA for the CDR3: TGTGCCAGCAGTTTATTCTGGTCAGGGATATCCTTGGATACGCAGTATTTT. Translation gives CASSLFWSGISLDTQYF. Full variable domain (rest looked up from reference TRBV28 and TRBJ2-3): DVKVTQSSRYLVKRTGEKVFLECVQDMDHENMFWYRQDPGLGLRLIYFSYDVKMKEKGDIPEGYSVSREKKERFSLILESASTNQTSMYLCASSLFWSGISLDTQYFGPGTRLTVL.

The chain links TRBV14 to TRBJ1-3, with a weak D call TRBD1 (6 bases). Germline loops: CDR1 SGHDN, CDR2 FVKESK. This CDR3 contains 16 residues. V was shortened by 5 bases and J by 4 bases, with 18 bases between the two germline ends. CDR3 coding DNA: TGTGCCAGCAGCTCCCCACAGGGAGTGGGGGGAAACACCATATATTTT. Protein: CASSSPQGVGGNTIYF.

J is TRBJ1-1 and V is TRBV7-9; 7 bases align to TRBD1. Losses at the gene ends were 6 bases for V and 3 bases for J; bases not matched to a gene: 16. The CDR3 sequence is 17 residues long. Germline CDR1 reads SEHNR; CDR2 reads FQNEAQ (reference sequence). In DNA form, the CDR3 reads TGTGCCAGCAGGGCTAAACAGGGGTTTGAAGGGGACACTGAAGCTTTCTTT. Residues: CASRAKQGFEGDTEAFF.

The chain has TRBV28 and TRBJ2-7, with 8 positions matching TRBD2. The CDR3 sequence is 16 residues long. The V gene's germline CDR1 is MDHEN and CDR2 SYDVKM. Germline trimming cut 7 bases from V and 7 bases from J; bases unmatched to any gene: 18. The CDR3 coding sequence is TGTGCCAGCAACCGTTCGGGGGGGGGCAGATCTACTGAGCAGTACTTC. It encodes CASNRSGGGRSTEQYF.

V is TRBV27 and J is TRBJ2-5; the D gene is possibly TRBD2 (6 bases). CDR3 length: 16 residues. The V and J ends lost 2 bases and 7 bases respectively, with 20 bases between them. The germline CDR1 and CDR2 sequences are MNHEY and SMNVEV (reference sequence). CDR3 bases: TGTGCCAGCAGTTTAGGATTGGGAGCCGGGGGTGGGACCCAGTACTTC. It translates to CASSLGLGAGGGTQYF.

J is TRBJ2-1 and V is TRBV7-3, with 8 bases identical to TRBD2. V trimming: 2 bases; J trimming: 4 bases; junction bases outside the gene matches: 4. Germline CDR1 and CDR2: SGHTA and FQGTGA. This CDR3 contains 15 residues. The CDR3 reads CASSLSSGGYNEQFF. As DNA, the CDR3 is TGTGCCAGCAGCTTATCCAGCGGGGGATACAATGAGCAGTTCTTC.

The chain employs TRBV14 and TRBJ1-2, with TRBD1 matching over 9 bases. The CDR3 extends over 16 amino acids. In germline, CDR1 is SGHDN, CDR2 FVKESK. The junction had 10 bases not matched to a gene; V was cut back by 0 bases and J by 8 bases. The CDR3 DNA is TGTGCCAGCAGCCAAGATCCCACAGGGGGCAAAAGCGGCTACACCTTC. As protein: CASSQDPTGGKSGYTF.

The count of this clone is one. This chain joins TRBV14 and TRBJ1-1, with D hard to call. Germline-derived CDR1 and CDR2 are SGHDN and FVKESK. The CDR3 contains 13 residues. Trimming stripped 0 bases from V and 0 bases from J, with 2 bases between. CDR3 protein: CASSQDMNTEAFF. The CDR3 coding sequence is TGTGCCAGCAGCCAAGACATGAACACTGAAGCTTTCTTT.

The chain couples TRBV10-3 to TRBJ2-5; D remains unclear. Per germline, CDR1 ENHRY and CDR2 SYGVKD. Trimming pared 0 bases from V and 2 bases from J, leaving 19 bases between. This CDR3 region has 18 residues. CDR3 in amino acids: CAISESKGRLRNQETQYF. For the CDR3, the DNA is TGTGCCATCAGTGAGTCGAAAGGCAGGCTTCGGAATCAAGAGACCCAGTACTTC.

The chain combines TRBV27 with TRBJ1-1; D is uncertain. V was clipped by 8 bases and J by 6 bases, with 19 bases between them. CDR3 length equals 14 residues. Looked up from germline, CDR1 is MNHEY and CDR2 is SMNVEV (reference sequence). The CDR3 is CASYDGPGGAEAFF. Written as DNA, the CDR3 is TGTGCCAGCTACGACGGACCGGGAGGCGCTGAAGCTTTCTTT.